Listed below are T cell receptor beta chains from one sample, sequenced in a study of OX40 agonist ivuxolimab in advanced cancers. Some clones are missing from TCRdb's copy, which holds only in-frame ones; the method was immunoSEQ multiplex PCR. This sample carries some 70,000 clones, about 85% of them seen once, and the ten largest clones take roughly 1.3%. Sequenced here: CD4+ or CD8+ T cells sorted from blood, sampled in a trial of the OX40 agonist ivuxolimab. Receptors originate from an adult with an advanced solid tumor such as melanoma, head and neck, liver or kidney cancer. Each CDR3 is given with its conserved first and last residue. D genes are given only for firm matches. Clone size is given for some rows only: seen once, a few or many times, or a class if the clone is expanded.

V gene	D gene	clone size	J gene	CDR3 protein	CDR3 DNA
TRBV28	TRBD2	NA	TRBJ2-1	CASSPGTIYNEQFF	TGTGCCAGCAGTCCCGGGACTATCTACAATGAGCAGTTCTTC
TRBV6-6	NA	once	TRBJ1-3	CASSTTGENTIYF	TGTGCCAGCAGTACGACAGGAGAAAACACCATATATTTT
TRBV4-3	TRBD2	NA	TRBJ2-1	CASSQELAGYNEQFF	TGCGCCAGCAGCCAAGAGCTAGCGGGGTACAATGAGCAGTTCTTC
TRBV15	NA	NA	TRBJ2-1	CATSRVTVEQFF	TGTGCCACCAGCAGAGTTACGGTCGAGCAGTTCTTC
TRBV5-1	TRBD2	NA	TRBJ2-3	CASMYSGGAFTQYF	TGCGCCAGTATGTATAGCGGGGGGGCGTTTACGCAGTATTTT
TRBV7-9	TRBD2	NA	TRBJ2-2	CASSLGRTSGEELFF	TGTGCCAGCAGCTTAGGCCGGACTAGCGGAGAGGAGCTGTTTTTT
TRBV10-3	NA	NA	TRBJ1-4	CAAEGRGGDEKLFF	TGTGCCGCCGAGGGGCGGGGGGGTGATGAAAAACTGTTTTTT
TRBV7-3	TRBD1	once	TRBJ2-2	CASSTQGALNTGELFF	TGTGCCAGCAGCACCCAGGGGGCGCTTAACACCGGGGAGCTGTTTTTT
TRBV7-9	TRBD1	NA	TRBJ2-3	CASSVGRTGSRTDTQYF	TGTGCCAGCAGCGTCGGAAGGACAGGGAGTCGCACAGATACGCAGTATTTT
TRBV5-1	TRBD1	NA	TRBJ1-2	CASSLELNRGGGYTF	TGCGCCAGCAGCTTGGAATTGAACAGGGGAGGTGGCTACACCTTC
TRBV30	TRBD1	NA	TRBJ2-1	CAWSQGANEQFF	TGTGCCTGGTCACAGGGGGCGAATGAGCAGTTCTTC
TRBV7-8	TRBD1	NA	TRBJ1-2	CASSLRQGLGGGYTF	TGTGCCAGCAGCTTAAGACAGGGGTTGGGAGGTGGCTACACCTTC
TRBV12-5	NA	NA	TRBJ2-7	CASGSGQYEQYF	TGTGCTAGTGGTTCCGGACAGTACGAGCAGTACTTC
TRBV7-9	NA	NA	TRBJ2-7	CASSLEADSYEQYF	TGTGCCAGCAGCTTAGAGGCAGACTCCTACGAGCAGTACTTC
TRBV25-1	TRBD1	NA	TRBJ2-2	CASRDRVTGELFF	TGTGCCAGCAGGGACAGGGTCACCGGGGAGCTGTTTTTT
TRBV19	NA	NA	TRBJ2-5	CASSRDFQETQYF	TGTGCCAGTAGTAGGGACTTTCAAGAGACCCAGTACTTC
TRBV28	TRBD2	NA	TRBJ2-7	CASSLFTSGSYEQYF	TGTGCCAGCAGTCTCTTCACTAGCGGGAGCTACGAGCAGTACTTC
TRBV19	NA	NA	TRBJ2-1	CASSIGPGVYNEQFF	TGTGCCAGTAGTATCGGGCCAGGGGTATACAATGAGCAGTTCTTC
TRBV5-4	NA	NA	TRBJ1-2	CASSQGRIYGYTF	TGTGCCAGCAGTCAAGGACGGATCTATGGCTACACCTTC
TRBV2	NA	NA	TRBJ1-5	CASRAGGGRVQPQHF	TGTGCCAGCAGGGCCGGGGGGGGGCGCGTTCAGCCCCAGCATTTT
TRBV15	TRBD2	NA	TRBJ2-1	CATSIWTSLNEQFF	TGTGCCACCAGCATTTGGACTAGTTTAAATGAGCAGTTCTTC
TRBV27	TRBD2	NA	TRBJ2-7	CASSLRTSGSLNEQYF	TGTGCCAGCAGTCTGCGGACTAGCGGGAGTCTAAACGAGCAGTACTTC
TRBV27	TRBD1	NA	TRBJ2-4	CASSFLDRGKNIQYF	TGTGCCAGCAGTTTCCTTGACAGGGGGAAAAACATTCAGTACTTC
TRBV9	TRBD2	NA	TRBJ2-5	CASSPPWTSGRGGTQYF	TGTGCCAGCTCACCCCCCTGGACTAGCGGGAGGGGGGGGACCCAGTACTTC
TRBV2	NA	NA	TRBJ1-5	CASSSGSNQPQHF	TGTGCCAGCTCGAGTGGGAGTAATCAGCCCCAGCATTTT
TRBV7-2	NA	NA	TRBJ2-7	CASSQDSYEQYF	TGTGCCAGCAGTCAAGACTCCTACGAGCAGTACTTC
TRBV9	NA	NA	TRBJ1-3	CASSGKRQDLSGNTIYF	TGTGCCAGCAGCGGAAAAAGACAGGACCTCTCTGGAAACACCATATATTTT
TRBV5-6	NA	NA	TRBJ1-1	CASRAAGTRRDTEAFF	TGTGCCAGCAGGGCGGCCGGGACCCGGCGGGACACTGAAGCTTTCTTT
TRBV19	TRBD1	few	TRBJ1-2	CASRPGQGYGYTF	TGTGCCAGTAGACCGGGACAGGGATATGGCTACACCTTC
TRBV18	NA	NA	TRBJ1-1	CASSPDGIVQGRSTEAFF	TGTGCCAGCTCACCAGACGGGATAGTACAGGGAAGGTCGACTGAAGCTTTCTTT
TRBV7-2	TRBD2	NA	TRBJ2-3	CASSFEAVAGTQYF	TGTGCCAGCAGCTTCGAGGCCGTAGCGGGTACGCAGTATTTT
TRBV5-4	NA	NA	TRBJ2-5	CASSSWTKQEETQYF	TGTGCCAGCAGCTCTTGGACAAAACAGGAAGAGACCCAGTACTTC
TRBV14	NA	NA	TRBJ1-1	CASSQDGNTEAFF	TGTGCCAGCAGCCAAGACGGGAACACTGAAGCTTTCTTT
TRBV6-1	NA	NA	TRBJ2-5	CASSAQGGRETQYF	TGTGCCAGCAGTGCCCAGGGGGGGCGGGAGACCCAGTACTTC
TRBV2	TRBD1	NA	TRBJ1-1	CASRKDRENTEAFF	TGTGCCAGCAGAAAGGACAGGGAGAACACTGAAGCTTTCTTT
TRBV19	NA	NA	TRBJ1-2	CASSIQVRNYGYTF	TGTGCCAGTAGTATCCAGGTTCGGAACTATGGCTACACCTTC
TRBV2	NA	few	TRBJ1-3	CASSKTLYGGNTIYF	TGTGCCAGCAGTAAGACCCTCTACGGTGGAAACACCATATATTTT
TRBV7-9	NA	once	TRBJ2-3	CASSSRSRPATDTQYF	TGTGCCAGCAGCTCCCGAAGCAGACCAGCTACAGATACGCAGTATTTT
TRBV30	TRBD1	NA	TRBJ1-1	CAWSPDRVNTEAFF	TGTGCCTGGAGTCCCGACAGGGTGAACACTGAAGCTTTCTTT
TRBV2	TRBD2	NA	TRBJ2-1	CASSGGTSGFHVEQFF	TGTGCCAGCAGTGGAGGTACTAGCGGATTTCATGTTGAGCAGTTCTTC
TRBV7-2	TRBD2	NA	TRBJ2-1	CASSLGSGGIYEQFF	TGTGCCAGCAGCTTAGGGAGCGGGGGGATCTATGAGCAGTTCTTC
TRBV5-4	NA	NA	TRBJ2-2	CASSLGGGGITGELFF	TGTGCCAGCAGCTTGGGAGGGGGAGGGATCACCGGGGAGCTGTTTTTT
TRBV5-1	NA	few	TRBJ1-1	CASSLVDGAYTEAFF	TGCGCCAGCAGCTTGGTAGATGGGGCTTACACTGAAGCTTTCTTT
TRBV6-5	NA	NA	TRBJ2-1	CASSYSPGLQWNEQFF	TGTGCCAGCAGTTACTCGCCGGGGCTACAGTGGAATGAGCAGTTCTTC
TRBV7-8	NA	few	TRBJ2-2	CASSLGSLLGAGELFF	TGTGCCAGCAGCTTAGGTTCCCTCCTGGGGGCCGGGGAGCTGTTTTTT
TRBV7-2	NA	NA	TRBJ1-4	CASSLETGLRGKLFF	TGTGCCAGCAGCTTAGAGACGGGGCTCCGAGGAAAACTGTTTTTT
TRBV28	NA	NA	TRBJ2-5	CASTLQETQYF	TGTGCCAGCACCCTGCAAGAGACCCAGTACTTC
TRBV10-3	NA	NA	TRBJ2-1	CAVGLRAQFF	TGTGCCGTGGGCCTTCGGGCCCAGTTCTTC
TRBV10-2	NA	NA	TRBJ1-2	CASRPGTGYGYTF	TGCGCCAGCAGACCCGGGACGGGCTATGGCTACACCTTC
TRBV28	NA	NA	TRBJ1-2	CASSEPPGYFGYGYTF	TGTGCCAGCAGTGAGCCCCCCGGGTACTTTGGTTATGGCTACACCTTC
TRBV7-6	NA	NA	TRBJ2-3	CASSLARQDTQYF	TGTGCCAGCAGCTTAGCTAGACAAGATACGCAGTATTTT
TRBV6-6	TRBD2	NA	TRBJ2-5	CASSFLSGGETQYF	TGTGCCAGCAGTTTCCTTAGCGGGGGGGAGACCCAGTACTTC
TRBV6-6	NA	NA	TRBJ2-1	CASSYNNEQFF	TGTGCCAGCAGTTATAACAATGAGCAGTTCTTC
TRBV2	NA	NA	TRBJ2-7	CASSEARRLGEQYF	TGTGCCAGCAGTGAAGCGAGGAGGTTGGGGGAGCAGTACTTC
TRBV4-1	TRBD1	NA	TRBJ1-1	CASSQGGGLNTEAFF	TGCGCCAGCAGCCAAGGAGGGGGCCTGAACACTGAAGCTTTCTTT